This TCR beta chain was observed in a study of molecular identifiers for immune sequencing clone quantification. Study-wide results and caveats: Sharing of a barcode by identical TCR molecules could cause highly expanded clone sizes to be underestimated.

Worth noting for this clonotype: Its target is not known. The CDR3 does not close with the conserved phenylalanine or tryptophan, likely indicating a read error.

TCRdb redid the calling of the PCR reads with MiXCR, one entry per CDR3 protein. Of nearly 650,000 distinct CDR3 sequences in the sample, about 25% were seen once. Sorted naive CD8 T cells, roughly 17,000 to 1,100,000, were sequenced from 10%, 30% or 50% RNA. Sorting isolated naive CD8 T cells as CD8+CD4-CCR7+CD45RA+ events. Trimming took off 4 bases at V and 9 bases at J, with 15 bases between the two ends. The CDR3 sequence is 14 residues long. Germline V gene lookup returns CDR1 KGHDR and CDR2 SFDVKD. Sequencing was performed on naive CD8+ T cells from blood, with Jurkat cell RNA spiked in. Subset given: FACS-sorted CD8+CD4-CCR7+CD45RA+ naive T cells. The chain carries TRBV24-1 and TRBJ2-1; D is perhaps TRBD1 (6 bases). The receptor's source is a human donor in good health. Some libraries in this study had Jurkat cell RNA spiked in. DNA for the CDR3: TGTGCCACCAGTGAGGAGGCAGGGGTCGGTGAGCAGTTCCTC. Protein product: CATSEEAGVGEQFL.